The entry that follows covers one T cell receptor (beta chain) sequence. A read error may produce the germline difference seen at one junction end. The library was built from around 400 ng RNA with molecular barcoded adaptors for alpha/delta and beta/gamma chains. Via MiXCR, TCRdb re-called the reads, giving one row per CDR3 protein. The sample carries roughly 56,000 distinct CDR3 sequences, around 21% recorded once. CDR3 length equals 14 residues. CDR1 and CDR2 (germline): SGHNT, YYREEE (reference sequence). Bone marrow was sampled from every patient at the time of active disease. The data were taken from a study of read filtering for tumor transcriptome and immune sequencing. Overall study context: After DNase treatment, RNA was made into whole-transcriptome libraries. RNA-seq yielded only 85 to 1273 TCR reads, IR-seq about 4 to 10.27 million.

The sample comprised a population of CD138-negative cells sorted from bone marrow. The TCR was taken from a donor over 35 with multiple myeloma. This chain uses TRBV5-4 with TRBJ2-1, with TRBD2 identical over 9 bases. This CDR3 reads CAGSPLAGRGEQFF. CDR3 nucleotides: TGTGCCGGCAGCCCTCTAGCGGGACGGGGTGAGCAGTTCTTC.